The entry below gives a single TCR beta chain sequence along with its context. This entry belongs to a study of blood T cell repertoires in COVID-19. Study overall: Researchers got acute and convalescent COVID-19 samples from the United States, Italy and Spain. In each case, the material was cDNA or gDNA derived from T cells, B-cell-depleted T cells, or PBMCs.

V shed 7 bases and J shed 5 bases, with 17 bases lying between them. The germline gives CDR1 LNHDA, CDR2 SQIVND (reference sequence). The CDR3 loop spans 14 amino acids. The assay was immunoSEQ multiplex PCR, and TCRdb's table has in-frame clones only and misses some. The sample has some 500,000 clones, approximately 88% seen once. The TCR comes from a woman in her 50s with COVID-19, enrolled during active disease. V and J are TRBV19 and TRBJ1-2, with D uncertain. The sample taken for sequencing was peripheral blood. CDR3 DNA: TGTGCCAGTATCTCGGCTGGTCGGCGGTATGGCTACACCTTC. Translation: CASISAGRRYGYTF. Using reference TRBV19 and TRBJ1-2 for the parts outside the CDR3, the full variable domain is DGGITQSPKYLFRKEGQNVTLSCEQNLNHDAMYWYRQDPGQGLRLIYYSQIVNDFQKGDIAEGYSVSREKKESFPLTVTSAQKNPTAFYLCASISAGRRYGYTFGSGTRLTVV.